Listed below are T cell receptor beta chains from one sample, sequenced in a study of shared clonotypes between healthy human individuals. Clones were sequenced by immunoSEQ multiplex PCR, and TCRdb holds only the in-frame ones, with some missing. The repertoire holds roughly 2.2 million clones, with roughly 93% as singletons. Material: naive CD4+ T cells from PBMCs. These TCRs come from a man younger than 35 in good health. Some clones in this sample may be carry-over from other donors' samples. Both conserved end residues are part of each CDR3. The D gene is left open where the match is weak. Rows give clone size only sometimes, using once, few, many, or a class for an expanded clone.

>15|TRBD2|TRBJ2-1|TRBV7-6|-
TGTGCCAGCAGCTTTCTAGCGGGAGGGAGAAATGAGCAGTTCTTC
CASSFLAGGRNEQFF
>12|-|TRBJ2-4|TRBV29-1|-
TGCAGCGTTGGAAGGGGCTTGAACATTCAGTACTTC
CSVGRGLNIQYF
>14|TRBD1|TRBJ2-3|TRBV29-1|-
TGCAGCGTTAGGACAGGGGGCGGCACAGATACGCAGTATTTT
CSVRTGGGTDTQYF
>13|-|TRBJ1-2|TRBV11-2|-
TGTGCCAGCAGCCGTATAAGGGGGGATGGCTACACCTTC
CASSRIRGDGYTF
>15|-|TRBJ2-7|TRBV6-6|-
TGTGCCAGCAGTTCCGCCTCCGCGAGTATTTACGAGCAGTACTTC
CASSSASASIYEQYF
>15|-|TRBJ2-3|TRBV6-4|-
TGTGCCAGCAGTGATACTAGCTCGGGCACAGATACGCAGTATTTT
CASSDTSSGTDTQYF
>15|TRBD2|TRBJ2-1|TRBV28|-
TGTGCCAGCAGTTTAGGTCTAGCGGGAGTCGAGGAGCAGTTCTTC
CASSLGLAGVEEQFF
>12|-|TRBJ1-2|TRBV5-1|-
TGCGCCAGCAGCTTGGTTGGGGGCCTCTACACCTTC
CASSLVGGLYTF
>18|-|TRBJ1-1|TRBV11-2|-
TGTGCCAGCAGCTTATCCCCCGGGGCCCTACTCCTAAACACTGAAGCTTTCTTT
CASSLSPGALLLNTEAFF
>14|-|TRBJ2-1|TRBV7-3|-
TGTGCCAGCAGCTTCTCCCCCCAGTCCGATGAGCAGTTCTTC
CASSFSPQSDEQFF
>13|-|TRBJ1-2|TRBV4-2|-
TGTGCCAGCAGCCCCCGGGCGGACTATGGCTACACCTTC
CASSPRADYGYTF
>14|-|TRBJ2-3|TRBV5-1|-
TGCGCCAGCAGCTTCGGCCAGAGCACAGATACGCAGTATTTT
CASSFGQSTDTQYF
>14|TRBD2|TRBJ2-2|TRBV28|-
TGTGCCAGCAGTTTACTAGCGGGCCGGGGGGAGCTGTTTTTT
CASSLLAGRGELFF
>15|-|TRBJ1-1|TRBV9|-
TGTGCCAGCAGCGTAGGGGGTGAAGGGAAAGGGGCAGCTTTCTTT
CASSVGGEGKGAAFF
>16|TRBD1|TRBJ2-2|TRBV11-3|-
TGTGCCAGCAGCCGCTGGGGACAGGGATTCACCGGGGAGCTGTTTTTT
CASSRWGQGFTGELFF
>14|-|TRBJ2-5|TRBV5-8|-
TGTGCCAGCAGCTTGGAGTCGGTCCGAAGCTCCCAGTACTTC
CASSLESVRSSQYF
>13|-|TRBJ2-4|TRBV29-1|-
TGCAGCGGGGGGGACATGGCCAAAAACATTCAGTACTTC
CSGGDMAKNIQYF
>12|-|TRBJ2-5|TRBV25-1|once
TGTGCCAGTGAGGGTTCACGAGAGACCCAGTACTTC
CASEGSRETQYF
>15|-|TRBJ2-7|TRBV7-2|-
TGTGCCAGCAGCTTGGGACCAGCGGAGACCTACGAGCAGTACTTC
CASSLGPAETYEQYF
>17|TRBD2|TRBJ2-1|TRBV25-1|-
TGTGCCAGCAGTGGCCGTTTGGGACTAGCGGGACGCAATGAGCAGTTCTTC
CASSGRLGLAGRNEQFF
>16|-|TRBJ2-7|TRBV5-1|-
TGCGCCAGCAGCAATGCAGACGGAGCCCTGTCCTACGAGCAGTACTTC
CASSNADGALSYEQYF
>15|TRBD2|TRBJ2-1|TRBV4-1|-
TGCGCCAGCAGCATTGGGACTAGCGGGCACAATGAGCAGTTCTTC
CASSIGTSGHNEQFF
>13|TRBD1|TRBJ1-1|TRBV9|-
TGTGCCAGCAGCGTTAACAGGGGGACTGAAGCTTTCTTT
CASSVNRGTEAFF
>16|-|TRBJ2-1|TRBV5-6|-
TGTGCCAGCAGCTTGCAGCGGGCTATGGGCTACAATGAGCAGTTCTTC
CASSLQRAMGYNEQFF
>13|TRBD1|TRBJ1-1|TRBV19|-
TGTGCCAGTAGGCGACAGGGGAACACTGAAGCTTTCTTT
CASRRQGNTEAFF
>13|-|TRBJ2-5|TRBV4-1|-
TGCGCCAGCAGCCGGTACATCCAAGAGACCCAGTACTTC
CASSRYIQETQYF
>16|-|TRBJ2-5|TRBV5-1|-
TGCGCCAGCAGCCACCGGGACGTTCGACCTATGGAGACCCAGTACTTC
CASSHRDVRPMETQYF
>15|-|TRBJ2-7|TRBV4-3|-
TGCGCCAGCAGCCAAGACAGCTTGGGAACCTACGAGCAGTACTTC
CASSQDSLGTYEQYF
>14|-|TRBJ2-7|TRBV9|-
TGTGCCAGCAGCGGCGGCTACCCCTCCTACGAGCAGTACTTC
CASSGGYPSYEQYF
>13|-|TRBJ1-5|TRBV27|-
TGTGCCAGCAGTTTAGGGTACAATCAGCCCCAGCATTTT
CASSLGYNQPQHF
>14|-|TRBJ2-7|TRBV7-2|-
TGTGCCAGCAGCCCCTATCAGGGAAACTACGAGCAGTACTTC
CASSPYQGNYEQYF
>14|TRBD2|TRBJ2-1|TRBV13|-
TGTGCCAGCAGCGGGGGACTAGCGGGAGCTGAGCAGTTCTTC
CASSGGLAGAEQFF
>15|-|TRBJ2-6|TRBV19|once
TGTGCCAGTAGTAAAAAGAGCTCTGGGGCCAACGTCCTGACTTTC
CASSKKSSGANVLTF
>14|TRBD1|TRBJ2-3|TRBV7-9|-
TGTGCCAGCAGCCGGGACAGGTCCACAGATACGCAGTATTTT
CASSRDRSTDTQYF
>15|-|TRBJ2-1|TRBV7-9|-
TGTGCCAGCAGCGCCTTCGGAAGCTCCTACAATGAGCAGTTCTTC
CASSAFGSSYNEQFF
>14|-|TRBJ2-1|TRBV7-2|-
TGTGCCAGCAGCCCGCGGACTCTAGTGGTCGAGCAGTTCTTC
CASSPRTLVVEQFF
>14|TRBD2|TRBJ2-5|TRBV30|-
TGTGCCTGGAGTGCGGGACTAGCGGTAGAGACCCAGTACTTC
CAWSAGLAVETQYF
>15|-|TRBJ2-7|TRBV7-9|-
TGTGCCAGCAGCTCAGCCGGGACACCGATCAACGAGCAGTACTTC
CASSSAGTPINEQYF
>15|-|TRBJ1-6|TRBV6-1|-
TGTGCCAGTCAACCCCCGGCGGTGGGTAATTCACCCCTCCACTTT
CASQPPAVGNSPLHF
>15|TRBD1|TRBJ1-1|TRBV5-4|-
TGTGCCAGCAGCTTGGCGGGACAGGGTAACACTGAAGCTTTCTTT
CASSLAGQGNTEAFF
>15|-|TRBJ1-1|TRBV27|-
TGTGCCAGCAGTTACAATTGGGGGCCGGACACTGAAGCTTTCTTT
CASSYNWGPDTEAFF
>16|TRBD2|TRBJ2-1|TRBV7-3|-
TGTGCCAGCAGCCCTCTAGCGGGAGGGCCCTACAATGAGCAGTTCTTC
CASSPLAGGPYNEQFF
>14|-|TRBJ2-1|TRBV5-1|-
TGCGCCAGCAGCCCGGGGGCCATCTACAATGAGCAGTTCTTC
CASSPGAIYNEQFF
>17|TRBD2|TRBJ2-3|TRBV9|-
TGTGCCAGCAGCGTGACTAGCGGGAGGGCCGGCACAGATACGCAGTATTTT
CASSVTSGRAGTDTQYF
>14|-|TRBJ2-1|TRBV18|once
TGTGCCAGCTCACGTATCCCCCCCTACAATGAGCAGTTCTTC
CASSRIPPYNEQFF
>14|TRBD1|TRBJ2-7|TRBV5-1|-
TGCGCCAGCAGGCAGATGACAGGGGGCTACGAGCAGTACTTC
CASRQMTGGYEQYF
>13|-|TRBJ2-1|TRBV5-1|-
TGCGCCAGCAGGTTAATGGGGGACAATGAGCAGTTCTTC
CASRLMGDNEQFF
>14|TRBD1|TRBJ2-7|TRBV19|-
TGTGCCAGTAGTCGAACAGGGGGGCCCTACGAGCAGTACTTC
CASSRTGGPYEQYF
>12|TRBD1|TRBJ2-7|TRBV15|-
TGTGCCACCAGCAGAGATTCTCAGGGGGCGTACTTC
CATSRDSQGAYF
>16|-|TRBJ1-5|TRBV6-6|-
TGTGCCAGCGGATCTCACAGGGATTATAGCAATCAGCCCCAGCATTTT
CASGSHRDYSNQPQHF
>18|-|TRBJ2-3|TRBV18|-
TGTGCCAGCTCACCACCGGGGGGCCTAGGCCCTCACACAGATACGCAGTATTTT
CASSPPGGLGPHTDTQYF
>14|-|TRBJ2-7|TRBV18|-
TGTGCCAGCTCGGAAACTACAGGCTCCTACGAGCAGTACTTC
CASSETTGSYEQYF
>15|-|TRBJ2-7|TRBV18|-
TGTGCCAGCTCACCACCGGACAGGGAGGGCTACGAGCAGTACTTC
CASSPPDREGYEQYF
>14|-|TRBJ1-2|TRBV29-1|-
TGCAGCGTGGAAGGTCCTGGGACAAACTATGGCTACACCTTC
CSVEGPGTNYGYTF
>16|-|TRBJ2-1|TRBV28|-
TGTGCCAGCACCAAGGCCCGGACATACTCCTACAATGAGCAGTTCTTC
CASTKARTYSYNEQFF
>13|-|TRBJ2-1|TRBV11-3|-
TGTGCCAGCAGCTGGAGACCTTACGATGAGCAGTTCTTC
CASSWRPYDEQFF
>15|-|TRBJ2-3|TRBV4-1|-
TGCGCCAGCAGCCAAGATCCGGGGGCTTCAGATACGCAGTATTTT
CASSQDPGASDTQYF
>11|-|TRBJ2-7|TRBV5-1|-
TGCGCCAGCAGCTTGAATTACGAGCAGTACTTC
CASSLNYEQYF